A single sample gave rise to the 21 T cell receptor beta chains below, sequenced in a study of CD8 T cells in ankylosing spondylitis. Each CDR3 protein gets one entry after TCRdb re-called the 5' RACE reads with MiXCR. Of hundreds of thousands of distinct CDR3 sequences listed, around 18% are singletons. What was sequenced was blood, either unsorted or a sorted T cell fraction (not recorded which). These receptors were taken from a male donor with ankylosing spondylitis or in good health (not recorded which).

The CDR3 nucleotides are TGTGCCAGCAGTGACATGGGAGGGAGCTCCTATAATTCACCCCTCCACTTT. Protein: CASSDMGGSSYNSPLHF. V is TRBV6-1 and J is TRBJ1-6; D not certain. CDR1 and CDR2 from the germline V gene are MNHNS and SASEGT. V lost 3 bases to trimming and J lost 0 bases, with 12 bases between them. The CDR3 spans 17 residues.

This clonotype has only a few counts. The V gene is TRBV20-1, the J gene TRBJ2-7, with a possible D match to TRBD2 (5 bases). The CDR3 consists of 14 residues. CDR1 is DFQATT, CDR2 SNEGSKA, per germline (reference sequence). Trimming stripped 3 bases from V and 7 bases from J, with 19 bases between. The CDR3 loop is CSASFLSGPGEQYV. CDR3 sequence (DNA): TGCAGTGCTAGTTTCCTCTCCGGGCCGGGGGAGCAGTACGTC.

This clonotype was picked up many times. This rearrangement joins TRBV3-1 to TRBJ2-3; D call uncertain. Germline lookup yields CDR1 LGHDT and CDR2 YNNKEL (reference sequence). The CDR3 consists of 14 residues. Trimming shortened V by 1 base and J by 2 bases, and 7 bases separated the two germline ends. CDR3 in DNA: TGTGCCAGCAGCCAAGGTCGAATCACAGATACGCAGTATTTT. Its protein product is CASSQGRITDTQYF.

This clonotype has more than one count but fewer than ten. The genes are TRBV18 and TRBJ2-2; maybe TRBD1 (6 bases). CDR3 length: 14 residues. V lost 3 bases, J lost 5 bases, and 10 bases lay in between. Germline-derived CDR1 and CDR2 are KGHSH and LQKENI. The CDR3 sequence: CASSPDSTTGELFF. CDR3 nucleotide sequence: TGTGCCAGCTCACCGGACAGCACTACCGGGGAGCTGTTTTTT.

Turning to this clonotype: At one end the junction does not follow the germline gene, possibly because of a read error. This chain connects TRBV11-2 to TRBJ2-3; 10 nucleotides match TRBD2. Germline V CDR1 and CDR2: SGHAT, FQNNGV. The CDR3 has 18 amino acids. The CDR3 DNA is TGCGCCAGCAGCCGTTCTAGCGGGGGCTTCTCTAGCACAGATACGCAGTATTTT. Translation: CASSRSSGGFSSTDTQYF. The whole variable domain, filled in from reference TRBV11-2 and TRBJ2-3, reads EAGVAQSPRYKIIEKRQSVAFWCNPISGHATLYWYQQILGQGPKLLIQFQNNGVVDDSQLPKDRFSAERLKGVDSTLKIQPAKLEDSAVYLCASSRSSGGFSSTDTQYFGPGTRLTVL.

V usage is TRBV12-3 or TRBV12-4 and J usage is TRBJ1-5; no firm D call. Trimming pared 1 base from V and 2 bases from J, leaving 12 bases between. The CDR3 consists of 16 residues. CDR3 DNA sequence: TGTGCCAGCAGTTTAGAGAGGCCCTATGGCAATCAGCCCCAGCATTTT. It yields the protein CASSLERPYGNQPQHF.

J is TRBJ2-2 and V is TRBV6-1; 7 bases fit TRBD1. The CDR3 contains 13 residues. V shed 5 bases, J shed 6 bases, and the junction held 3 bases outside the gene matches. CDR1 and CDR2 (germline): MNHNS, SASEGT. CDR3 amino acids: CASSRQGPGELFF. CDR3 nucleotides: TGTGCCAGCAGTCGACAGGGTCCCGGGGAGCTGTTTTTT.

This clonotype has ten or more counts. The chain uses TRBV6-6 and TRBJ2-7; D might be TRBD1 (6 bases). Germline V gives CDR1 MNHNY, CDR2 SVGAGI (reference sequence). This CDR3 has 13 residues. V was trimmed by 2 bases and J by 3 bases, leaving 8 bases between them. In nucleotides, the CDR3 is TGTGCCAGCAGTTACACCAGGGGCTACGAGCAGTACGTC. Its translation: CASSYTRGYEQYV.

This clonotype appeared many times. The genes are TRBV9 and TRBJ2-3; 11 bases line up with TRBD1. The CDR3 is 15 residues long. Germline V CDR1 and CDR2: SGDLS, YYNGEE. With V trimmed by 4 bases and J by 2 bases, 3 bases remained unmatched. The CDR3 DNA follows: TGTGCCAGCAGCAAGGACAGGGGGCCCACAGATACGCAGTATTTT. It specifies CASSKDRGPTDTQYF.

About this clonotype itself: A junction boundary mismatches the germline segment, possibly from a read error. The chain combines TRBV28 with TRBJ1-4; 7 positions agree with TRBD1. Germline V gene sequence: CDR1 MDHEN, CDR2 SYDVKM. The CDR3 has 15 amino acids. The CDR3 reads CAGSLLTGFNEKLFF. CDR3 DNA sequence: TGTGCCGGCAGTTTGTTGACAGGGTTTAATGAAAAACTGTTTTTT.

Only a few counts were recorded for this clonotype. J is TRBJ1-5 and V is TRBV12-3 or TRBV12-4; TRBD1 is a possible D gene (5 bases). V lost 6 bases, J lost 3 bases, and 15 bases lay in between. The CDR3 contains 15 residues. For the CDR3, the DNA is TGTGCCAGCAGACAAGGGACGGATAACAATCAGCCCCAGCATTTT. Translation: CASRQGTDNNQPQHF.

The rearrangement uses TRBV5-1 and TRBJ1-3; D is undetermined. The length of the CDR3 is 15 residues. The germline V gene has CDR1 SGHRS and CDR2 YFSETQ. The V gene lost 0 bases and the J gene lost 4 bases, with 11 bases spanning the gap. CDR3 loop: CASSLDRAEGNTIYF. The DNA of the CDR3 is TGCGCCAGCAGCTTGGACCGCGCTGAGGGAAACACCATATATTTT.

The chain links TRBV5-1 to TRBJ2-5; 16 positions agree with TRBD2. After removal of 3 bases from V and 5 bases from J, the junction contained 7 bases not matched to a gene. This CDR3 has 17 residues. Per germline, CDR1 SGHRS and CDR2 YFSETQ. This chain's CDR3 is CASSSSGTSGGVETQYF. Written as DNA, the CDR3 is TGCGCCAGCAGCTCCTCAGGGACTAGCGGGGGGGTTGAGACCCAGTACTTC.

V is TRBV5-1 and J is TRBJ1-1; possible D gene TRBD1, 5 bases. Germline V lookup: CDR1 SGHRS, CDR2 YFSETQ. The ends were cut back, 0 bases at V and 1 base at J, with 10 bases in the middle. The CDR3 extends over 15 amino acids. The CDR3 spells CASSLGQGENTEAFF. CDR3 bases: TGCGCCAGCAGCTTGGGGCAGGGAGAGAACACTGAAGCTTTCTTT.

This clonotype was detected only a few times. CDR3 in DNA: TGTGCCAGCAGTTTTTTCCGCAGCACAGATACGCAGTATTTT. It specifies CASSFFRSTDTQYF. The rearrangement joins TRBV12-3 or TRBV12-4 to TRBJ2-3; the D is unclear. The ends were cut back, 3 bases at V and 0 bases at J, with 7 bases in the middle. The CDR3 runs to 14 residues.

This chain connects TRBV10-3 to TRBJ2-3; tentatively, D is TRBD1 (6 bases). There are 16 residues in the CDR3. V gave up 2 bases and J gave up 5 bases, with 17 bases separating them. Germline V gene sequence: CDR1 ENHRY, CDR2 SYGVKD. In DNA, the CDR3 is TGTGCCATCAGTGAGAAAGCAGGGGTGGGGAGAGATACGCAGTATTTT. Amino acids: CAISEKAGVGRDTQYF.

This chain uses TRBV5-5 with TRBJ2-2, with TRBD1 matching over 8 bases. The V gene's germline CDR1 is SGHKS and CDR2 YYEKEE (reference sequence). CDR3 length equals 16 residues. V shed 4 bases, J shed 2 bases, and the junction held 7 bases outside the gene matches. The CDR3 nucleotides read TGTGCCAGCAGCCGGCAGCAGGGGGCAAACACCGGGGAGCTGTTTTTT. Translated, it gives CASSRQQGANTGELFF.

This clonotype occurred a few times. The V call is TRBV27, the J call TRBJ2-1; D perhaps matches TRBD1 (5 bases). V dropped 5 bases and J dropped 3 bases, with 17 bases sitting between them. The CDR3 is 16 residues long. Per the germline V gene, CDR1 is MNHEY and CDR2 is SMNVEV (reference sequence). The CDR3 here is CASSLKQVGHYNEQFF. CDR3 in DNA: TGTGCCAGCAGTCTTAAACAGGTTGGACACTACAATGAGCAGTTCTTC.

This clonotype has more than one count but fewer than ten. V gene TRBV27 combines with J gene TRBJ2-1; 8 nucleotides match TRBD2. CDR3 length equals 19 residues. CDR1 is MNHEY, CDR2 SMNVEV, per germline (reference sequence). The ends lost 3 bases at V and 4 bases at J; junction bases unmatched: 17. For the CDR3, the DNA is TGTGCCAGCAGTTTGGGTCCTCCGGAGCTGGCGGGAGGTTACAATGAGCAGTTCTTC. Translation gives CASSLGPPELAGGYNEQFF.

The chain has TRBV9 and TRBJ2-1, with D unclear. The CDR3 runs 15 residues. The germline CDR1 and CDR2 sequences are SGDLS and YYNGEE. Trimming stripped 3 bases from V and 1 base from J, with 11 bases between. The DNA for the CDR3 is TGTGCCAGCAGCGAGTCGGCCTTTTCCTACAATGAGCAGTTCTTC. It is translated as CASSESAFSYNEQFF.

CDR3 in amino acids: CATQAGGNLQETQYF. For the CDR3, the DNA is TGTGCCACCCAGGCAGGTGGAAACCTCCAAGAGACCCAGTACTTC. The chain joins TRBV10-3 to TRBJ2-5, with D unresolved. CDR1 is ENHRY, CDR2 SYGVKD, per germline. This CDR3 has 15 amino acids. Trimming removed 10 bases from V and 1 base from J, with 19 bases in between.